One sample yielded the 32 T cell receptor beta chains listed below, sequenced in a study of blood T cells in healthy people across ages. For the second PCR, which ran for about 7 to 11 cycles, a sample-barcoded 5' primer and a J-beta primer mix were used. MiXCR was run by TCRdb on the 5' RACE reads, yielding one entry per CDR3 protein. Here the sample spans roughly 1,300,000 distinct CDR3 sequences, 59% being singletons. Sequencing was performed on blood. These receptor sequences come from a man between 18 and 29 years old in good health.

This chain connects TRBV6-6 to TRBJ2-5, with TRBD2 as a possible D gene (6 bases). This CDR3 has 13 amino acids. Trimming left V 7 bases short and J 5 bases short, with 14 bases between. Germline V lookup: CDR1 MNHNY, CDR2 SVGAGI (reference sequence). The DNA for the CDR3 is TGTGCCAGCAATGGGGGGTGGGGGGAGACCCAGTACTTC. Its protein product is CASNGGWGETQYF.

The CDR3 protein is CASGGDRGTYGYTF. CDR3 nucleotides: TGCGCCAGCGGCGGGGACAGGGGAACCTATGGCTACACCTTC. The chain links TRBV5-1 to TRBJ1-2; 10 bases align to TRBD1. The CDR3 is 14 amino acids. Germline assignment: CDR1 SGHRS and CDR2 YFSETQ. With V trimmed by 7 bases and J by 4 bases, 7 bases remained unmatched.

The chain has TRBV12-5 and TRBJ2-2; 10 nucleotides agree with TRBD2. CDR3 length: 14 amino acids. Trimming removed 6 bases from V and 4 bases from J; junction bases left unmatched: 2. From germline, CDR1 is LGHNT and CDR2 FRNRAP. This CDR3 reads CASGERGGTGELFF. Written as DNA, the CDR3 is TGTGCTAGTGGGGAGCGGGGGGGCACCGGGGAGCTGTTTTTT.

The V call is TRBV20-1, the J call TRBJ2-7, with 7 bases fitting TRBD1. The CDR3 totals 13 residues. V shed 2 bases and J 2 bases; nucleotides not matched to a gene: 3. Germline CDR1 reads DFQATT; CDR2 reads SNEGSKA (reference sequence). The CDR3 loop reads CSARKQGAYEQYF. DNA for the CDR3: TGCAGTGCTAGAAAGCAGGGGGCCTACGAGCAGTACTTC.

Only one count was recorded for this clonotype. V is TRBV27 and J is TRBJ2-6, with unresolved D. CDR1 is MNHEY and CDR2 is SMNVEV in the germline V gene (reference sequence). V lost 5 bases and J lost 1, with 9 bases in between. CDR3 length equals 15 residues. The DNA of the CDR3 is TGTGCCAGCAGTCCCACGGAGTCTGGGGCCAACGTCCTGACTTTC. Translated, it gives CASSPTESGANVLTF.

A few counts support this clonotype. V and J are TRBV6-6 and TRBJ1-4; D is unresolved. V lost 4 bases and J lost 0, with 6 bases in between. Germline V CDR1 and CDR2: MNHNY, SVGAGI (reference sequence). CDR3 size: 14 residues. CDR3 sequence: CASSSGSTNEKLFF. CDR3 coding DNA: TGTGCCAGCAGTTCGGGTTCAACTAATGAAAAACTGTTTTTT.

J is TRBJ2-1 and V is TRBV7-2, with TRBD1 matching 8 bases. V dropped 4 bases and J dropped 5; count of bases not matched to a gene: 4. This CDR3 comprises 14 residues. Germline lookup yields CDR1 SGHTA and CDR2 FQGNSA. The CDR3 protein is CASSSRTGNNEQFF. The CDR3 nucleotides read TGTGCCAGCAGCTCGAGGACAGGGAACAATGAGCAGTTCTTC.

The chain combines TRBV6-1 with TRBJ2-1, with TRBD1 as a possible D gene (6 bases). There are 17 residues in the CDR3. Trimming cost V 1 base and J 4 bases, with 17 bases left between them. Per the germline V gene, CDR1 is MNHNS and CDR2 is SASEGT. CDR3 region: CASSEGKPGHQYNEQFF. The CDR3 DNA reads as TGTGCCAGCAGTGAAGGCAAACCGGGACATCAATACAATGAGCAGTTCTTC.

The genes are TRBV11-2 and TRBJ2-1; 11 bases fit TRBD2. There are 21 residues in the CDR3. J gave up 6 bases and V 5 bases, and 24 bases lay outside the gene matches. In germline, CDR1 is SGHAT, CDR2 FQNNGV. The CDR3, as DNA: TGTGCCAGCAGCACAGAGGTAGGGCTAGCGGGGGGCGGTAAACGGGGCAATGAGCAGTTCTTC. Amino acid sequence: CASSTEVGLAGGGKRGNEQFF.

The chain carries TRBV7-8 and TRBJ2-5; D is unresolved. The CDR3 contains 15 residues. The germline V gene encodes CDR1 SGHVS and CDR2 FQNEAQ. Deletions cut 0 bases from V and 5 bases from J, with 13 bases between. CDR3 in DNA: TGTGCCAGCAGCTTAGCGCGGATCCCTCGGGAGACCCAGTACTTC. It yields the protein CASSLARIPRETQYF. The full variable domain, in which reference TRBV7-8 and TRBJ2-5 provide the parts outside the CDR3, is GAGVSQSPRYKVAKRGQDVALRCDPISGHVSLFWYQQALGQGPEFLTYFQNEAQLDKSGLPSDRFFAERPEGSVSTLKIQRTQQEDSAVYLCASSLARIPRETQYFGPGTRLLVL.

This sequence joins TRBV7-2 and TRBJ2-1; D might be TRBD2 (5 bases). Per the germline V gene, CDR1 is SGHTA and CDR2 is FQGNSA. V lost 2 bases and J 7 bases, leaving 15 bases between the germline ends. The CDR3 extends over 15 amino acids. CDR3 protein: CASSLWAGLGNEQFF. The CDR3 DNA sequence: TGTGCCAGCAGCTTATGGGCAGGACTGGGGAATGAGCAGTTCTTC.

This clonotype was counted a few times. This chain uses TRBV29-1 with TRBJ2-7; 10 bases are shared with TRBD1. The CDR3 contains 14 residues. The J segment lost 3 bases and the V segment lost 6 bases, leaving 8 bases of the junction unmatched. Germline lookup yields CDR1 SQVTM and CDR2 ANQGSEA. CDR3 in DNA: TGCAGCGTGGGACAGGGGATTGGCATCTACGAGCAGTACTTC. Amino acids: CSVGQGIGIYEQYF.

V and J are TRBV5-1 and TRBJ2-1, with D perhaps TRBD1 or TRBD2 (5 bases each). This CDR3 spans 14 amino acids. The V gene lost 6 bases and the J gene lost 4 bases, with 14 bases spanning the gap. Looked up from germline, CDR1 is SGHRS and CDR2 is YFSETQ. The CDR3: CASIESGQYNEQFF. The DNA of the CDR3 is TGCGCCAGCATTGAGAGCGGACAATACAATGAGCAGTTCTTC.

The chain is built from TRBV11-2 and TRBJ2-4, with a possible D match to TRBD1 (6 bases). The J call may not be correct, given that the DNA end is closer to TRBJ2-7. This CDR3 is 16 amino acids long. Germline V gene sequence: CDR1 SGHAT, CDR2 FQNNGV. The CDR3 loop reads CASSSRSRTAPYEQYF. CDR3 in DNA: TGTGCCAGCAGCTCCCGGAGTAGGACAGCTCCTTACGAGCAGTACTTC.

The chain uses TRBV12-3 or TRBV12-4 and TRBJ2-2, with TRBD2 identical over 14 bases. The CDR3 has 16 residues. J gave up 5 bases and V 5 bases, and 4 bases lay outside the gene matches. The CDR3 is CASSPRLAGGTGELFF. CDR3 DNA: TGTGCCAGCAGTCCCCGACTAGCGGGGGGGACCGGGGAGCTGTTTTTT.

This chain links TRBV20-1 with TRBJ2-5, with D possibly being TRBD2 (6 bases). The germline V and J ends were trimmed by 0 bases and 2 bases, with 16 bases remaining between them. The CDR3 is made up of 16 amino acids. Per germline, CDR1 DFQATT and CDR2 SNEGSKA (reference sequence). CDR3 nucleotide sequence: TGCAGTGCTAGAGATCGGAAGCTAGCGTATCAAGAGACCCAGTACTTC. It translates to CSARDRKLAYQETQYF.

The V gene is TRBV12-3 or TRBV12-4, the J gene TRBJ2-4, with D unresolved. TRBJ2-7 matches the DNA end more closely, so the J call is doubtful. This CDR3 comprises 13 residues. Written as DNA, the CDR3 is TGTGCCAGCCGTAAAGACGGAACCTACGAGCAGTACTTC. This gives the protein CASRKDGTYEQYF.

The chain joins TRBV29-1 to TRBJ2-7, with TRBD2 as a possible D gene (7 bases). Between the trimmed V and J ends, which lost 4 bases and 2 bases, there was a span of 15 bases. This CDR3 spans 14 amino acids. Germline values: CDR1 SQVTM, CDR2 ANQGSEA. CDR3: CSVGGGAYAYEQYF. DNA of the CDR3: TGCAGCGTTGGGGGGGGGGCTTACGCCTACGAGCAGTACTTC.

The gene calls are TRBV21-1 and TRBJ1-2; the table's D call, TRBD1, was not checked against the DNA. TRBV21-1 is a pseudogene. This CDR3 comprises 17 residues. The CDR3 loop is CASPIGTNRSSNYGYTF. The CDR3 DNA reads TGTGCCAGCCCCATTGGTACAAACAGGAGCTCTAACTATGGCTACACCTTC.

The J gene is TRBJ1-3, the V gene TRBV11-2; no clear D. The CDR3 has 14 amino acids. V was trimmed by 5 bases and J by 4 bases, leaving 12 bases between them. The V gene's germline CDR1 is SGHAT and CDR2 FQNNGV. The CDR3 bases are TGTGCCAGCAGCGTCGGCCAGGCGGGAAACACCATATATTTT. Translation: CASSVGQAGNTIYF.

In this sample, this clonotype turned up a few times. The chain links TRBV2 to TRBJ2-1; D is perhaps TRBD2 (6 bases). Trimming took 1 base from V and 7 from J, leaving 8 bases between them. The CDR3 totals 13 residues. Germline assignment: CDR1 SNHLY and CDR2 FYNNEI. CDR3 nucleotide sequence: TGTGCCAGCAGTGAAGTTCGGGGGAATGAGCAGTTCTTC. Translating gives CASSEVRGNEQFF. Using reference TRBV2 and TRBJ2-1 for the parts outside the CDR3, the full variable domain is EPEVTQTPSHQVTQMGQEVILRCVPISNHLYFYWYRQILGQKVEFLVSFYNNEISEKSEIFDDQFSVERPDGSNFTLKIRSTKLEDSAMYFCASSEVRGNEQFFGPGTRLTVL.

The J gene is TRBJ1-1, the V gene TRBV7-9; D is undetermined. CDR1 is SEHNR and CDR2 is FQNEAQ in the germline V gene (reference sequence). Trimming removed 7 bases at V and 10 bases at J, with 22 bases between. The CDR3 loop spans 14 amino acids. The CDR3 region has the DNA TGTGCCAGCACCCCGGGAGGCGTCGGTATTGGAGCTTTCTTT. Protein: CASTPGGVGIGAFF.

Comment on this clonotype: Germline and junction disagree at one end, which may indicate a read error. The chain employs TRBV12-3 or TRBV12-4 and TRBJ1-1, with D possibly TRBD1 on 6 matching bases. The CDR3 contains 14 residues. The CDR3 protein is CTSRQGTSGTEAFF. CDR3 nucleotide sequence: TGTACCAGCAGACAAGGGACATCAGGCACTGAAGCTTTCTTT.

J is TRBJ2-3 and V is TRBV20-1; 9 nucleotides align to TRBD2. The CDR3 is made up of 14 amino acids. Losses at the gene ends were 6 bases for V and 5 bases for J; bases not matched to a gene: 9. CDR1 DFQATT and CDR2 SNEGSKA come from the germline V gene (reference sequence). The CDR3 spells CSARGLAGIDTQYF. As DNA, the CDR3 is TGCAGTGCCAGGGGCCTAGCGGGAATAGATACGCAGTATTTT.

The rearrangement uses TRBV13 and TRBJ2-3; D tentatively reads TRBD1 or TRBD2 (5 bases each). Trimming took 6 bases from V and 2 from J, leaving 12 bases between them. Germline V CDR1 and CDR2: PRHDT, FYEKMQ (reference sequence). CDR3 length equals 14 residues. CDR3 region: CASRRDLLTDTQYF. In nucleotides, the CDR3 is TGTGCCAGCAGAAGGGACCTACTCACAGATACGCAGTATTTT.

V usage is TRBV4-3 and J usage is TRBJ2-4; no firm D call. The J call is uncertain, as TRBJ2-5 better fits the DNA end. This CDR3 region has 15 residues. Germline values: CDR1 LGHNA, CDR2 YSLEER. This chain's CDR3 is CASSQVYPQQETQYF. The CDR3 nucleotides read TGCGCCAGCAGCCAAGTCTATCCCCAGCAAGAGACCCAGTACTTC.

The rearrangement links TRBV4-3 to TRBJ2-6; D gene uncertain. The germline V gene has CDR1 LGHNA and CDR2 YSLEER. V was cut by 0 bases and J by 0 bases, with 6 bases left in between. CDR3 length equals 16 residues. This CDR3 reads CASSQDPPSGANVLTF. CDR3 coding DNA: TGCGCCAGCAGCCAAGATCCCCCCTCTGGGGCCAACGTCCTGACTTTC.

This clonotype showed up just once. This chain connects TRBV5-1 to TRBJ2-1; 15 bases are shared with TRBD2. V dropped 4 bases and J dropped 9; count of bases not matched to a gene: 2. The CDR3 spans 14 residues. The germline gives CDR1 SGHRS, CDR2 YFSETQ. The chain's CDR3 is CASSTGLAGGEQFF. The DNA for the CDR3 is TGCGCCAGCAGCACGGGACTAGCGGGGGGTGAGCAGTTCTTC.

V and J are TRBV11-2 and TRBJ2-7, with D perhaps TRBD2 (5 bases). The CDR3 is 15 amino acids. V was clipped by 0 bases and J by 3 bases, with 12 bases between them. Germline V lookup: CDR1 SGHAT, CDR2 FQNNGV. This CDR3 reads CASSLDLPDYYEQYF. CDR3 in DNA: TGTGCCAGCAGCTTAGATTTACCAGACTACTACGAGCAGTACTTC.

J is TRBJ2-7 and V is TRBV29-1, with D tentatively TRBD1 or TRBD2 (5 bases each). The CDR3 has 11 amino acids. Germline V gene sequence: CDR1 SQVTM, CDR2 ANQGSEA. V lost 6 bases and J lost 4, with 10 bases in between. In DNA, the CDR3 is TGCAGCGTGAGGGACCTATACGAGCAGTACTTC. Translated: CSVRDLYEQYF.

This clonotype has a handful of counts. V is TRBV5-4 and J is TRBJ2-1; 8 positions agree with TRBD2. The CDR3 is made up of 16 amino acids. CDR1 is SGHNT and CDR2 is YYREEE in the germline V gene (reference sequence). Trimming cost V 5 bases and J 6 bases; bases outside gene matches: 13. The CDR3 DNA sequence: TGTGCCAGCAGTCCGCCGTTAGCGGGGAACCGCAATGAGCAGTTCTTC. Translation: CASSPPLAGNRNEQFF.

This clonotype turned up a few times. The chain combines TRBV27 with TRBJ1-4; D may be TRBD1 (5 bases). Germline values: CDR1 MNHEY, CDR2 SMNVEV (reference sequence). Trimming removed 5 bases at V and 6 bases at J, with 13 bases between. CDR3 length: 14 residues. The CDR3 protein is CASSLLRGHEKLFF. CDR3 in DNA: TGTGCCAGCAGTCTCTTACGGGGCCATGAAAAACTGTTTTTT.